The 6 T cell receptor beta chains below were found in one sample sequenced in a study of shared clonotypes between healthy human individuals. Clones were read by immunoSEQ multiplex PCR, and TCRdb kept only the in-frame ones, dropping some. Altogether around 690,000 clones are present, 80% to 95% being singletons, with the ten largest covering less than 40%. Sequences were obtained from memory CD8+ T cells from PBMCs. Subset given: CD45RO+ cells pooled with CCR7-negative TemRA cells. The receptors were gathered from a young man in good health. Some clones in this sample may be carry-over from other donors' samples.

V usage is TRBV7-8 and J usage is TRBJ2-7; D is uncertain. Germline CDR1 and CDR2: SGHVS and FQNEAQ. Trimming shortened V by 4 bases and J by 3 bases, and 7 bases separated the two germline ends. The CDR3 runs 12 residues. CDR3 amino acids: CASSSEFYEQYF. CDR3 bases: TGTGCCAGCAGCTCAGAGTTCTACGAGCAGTACTTC.

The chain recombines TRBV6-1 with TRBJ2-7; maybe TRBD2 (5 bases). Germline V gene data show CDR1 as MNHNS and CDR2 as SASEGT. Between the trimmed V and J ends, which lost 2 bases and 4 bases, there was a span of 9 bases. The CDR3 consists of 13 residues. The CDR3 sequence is CASSELWEYEQYF. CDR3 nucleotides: TGTGCCAGCAGTGAACTTTGGGAGTACGAGCAGTACTTC.

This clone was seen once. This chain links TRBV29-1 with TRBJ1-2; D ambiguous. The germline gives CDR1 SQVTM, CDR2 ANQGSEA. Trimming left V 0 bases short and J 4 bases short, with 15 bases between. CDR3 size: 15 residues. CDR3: CSVEDYRDSSYGYTF. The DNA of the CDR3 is TGCAGCGTTGAAGATTATCGGGATTCCTCCTATGGCTACACCTTC.

DNA for the CDR3: TGTGCCAGCGGGGCCTTAGAGAATGAGCAGTTCTTC. Translated, it gives CASGALENEQFF. The genes are TRBV7-9 and TRBJ2-1, with D possibly being TRBD1 (5 bases). The V end lost 8 bases, the J end lost 7 bases, and 12 bases lay between the germline ends. CDR1 is SEHNR and CDR2 is FQNEAQ in the germline V gene (reference sequence). The CDR3 runs 12 residues.

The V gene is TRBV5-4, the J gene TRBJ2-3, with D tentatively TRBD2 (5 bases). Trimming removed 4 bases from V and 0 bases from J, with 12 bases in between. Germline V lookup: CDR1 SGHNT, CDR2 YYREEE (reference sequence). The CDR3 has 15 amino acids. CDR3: CASSPLGGSTDTQYF. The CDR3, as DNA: TGTGCCAGCAGCCCCCTGGGCGGGAGCACAGATACGCAGTATTTT.

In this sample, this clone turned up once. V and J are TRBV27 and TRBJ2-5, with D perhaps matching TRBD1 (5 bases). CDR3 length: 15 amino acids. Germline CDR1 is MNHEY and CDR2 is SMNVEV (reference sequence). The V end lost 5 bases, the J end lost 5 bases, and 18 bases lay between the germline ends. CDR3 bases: TGTGCCAGCAGTCCTCGGACAAGCCCGGCGGAGACCCAGTACTTC. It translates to CASSPRTSPAETQYF.